One and the same sample provided the 22 T cell receptor beta chains below, sequenced in a study of CD4 T cells in relation to SARS-CoV-2 and coronaviruses. Measured with immunoSEQ multiplex PCR; TCRdb has only the in-frame clones, and not every one. The sample lists approximately 25,000 clones; about 79% were seen once. Before the COVID-19 pandemic, during about 2010-2019, CD4+ T cells were taken from unexposed donors. CD4+ T cells were isolated from the cells after about ten days of culture. These receptors' antigens are unknown. Input material: CD4+ T cells from PBMCs, cultured in vitro. The receptors originated from a human donor in good health.

The rearrangement links TRBV2 to TRBJ1-2; D remains ambiguous. Trimming stripped 2 bases from V and 7 bases from J, with 11 bases between. CDR1 SNHLY and CDR2 FYNNEI come from the germline V gene. The CDR3 totals 13 residues. The CDR3 here is CASSEMRGFGYTF. The CDR3 nucleotides read TGTGCCAGCAGTGAAATGAGAGGGTTTGGCTACACCTTC. Complete variable domain (other parts from reference TRBV2 and TRBJ1-2): EPEVTQTPSHQVTQMGQEVILRCVPISNHLYFYWYRQILGQKVEFLVSFYNNEISEKSEIFDDQFSVERPDGSNFTLKIRSTKLEDSAMYFCASSEMRGFGYTFGSGTRLTVV.

This clone showed up just once. The chain couples TRBV5-6 to TRBJ1-2, with D unclear. The CDR3 covers 15 residues. CDR1 is SGHDT, CDR2 YYEEEE, per germline. V was cut by 0 bases and J by 4 bases, with 13 bases left in between. As DNA, the CDR3 is TGTGCCAGCAGCTTGGCCTTCGGGGAAGGCTATGGCTACACCTTC. It codes for CASSLAFGEGYGYTF.

The V call is TRBV6-5, the J call TRBJ2-5; 8 positions agree with TRBD2. V lost 6 bases, J lost 1 base, and 4 bases stayed unmatched. Germline CDR1 MNHEY, CDR2 SVGAGI. This CDR3 is built from 14 residues. This CDR3 reads CASRLAVPQETQYF. The CDR3 DNA follows: TGTGCCAGCAGACTAGCGGTACCCCAAGAGACCCAGTACTTC.

A few counts support this clone. The chain employs TRBV6-5 and TRBJ1-1, with 7 positions matching TRBD1. The germline V gene encodes CDR1 MNHEY and CDR2 SVGAGI. The junction had 7 bases not matched to a gene; V was cut back by 7 bases and J by 5 bases. The CDR3 has 13 residues. The DNA for the CDR3 is TGTGCCAGCAAAGAACAGGGGTGGACTGAAGCTTTCTTT. It codes for CASKEQGWTEAFF.

The J gene is TRBJ2-1, the V gene TRBV4-3, with D possibly TRBD1 on 5 matching bases. Trimming removed 2 bases at V and 8 bases at J, with 16 bases between. This CDR3 is 15 amino acids long. CDR1 is LGHNA, CDR2 YSLEER, per germline. The CDR3 loop is CASSQQLQVQHEQFF. CDR3 sequence (DNA): TGCGCCAGCAGCCAACAGCTACAGGTTCAACATGAGCAGTTCTTC.

This clone was detected once. The J gene is TRBJ2-2, the V gene TRBV7-9; TRBD1 agrees at 7 bases. This CDR3 has 18 residues. V shed 7 bases, J shed 2 bases, and the junction held 16 bases outside the gene matches. From germline, CDR1 is SEHNR and CDR2 FQNEAQ (reference sequence). The CDR3 protein is CASNIGWFGTANTGELFF. The CDR3 DNA sequence: TGTGCCAGCAACATAGGCTGGTTTGGGACAGCCAACACCGGGGAGCTGTTTTTT.

This chain uses TRBV7-3 with TRBJ2-1; 11 positions agree with TRBD2. Trimming cost V 5 bases and J 5 bases; bases outside gene matches: 5. There are 15 residues in the CDR3. Per the germline V gene, CDR1 is SGHTA and CDR2 is FQGTGA. In nucleotides, the CDR3 is TGTGCCAGCAGCCTCGGGACTAGCGGTGACAATGAGCAGTTCTTC. This encodes CASSLGTSGDNEQFF.

This chain joins TRBV7-7 and TRBJ2-5, with 7 positions matching TRBD1. CDR3 length: 14 residues. The V segment lost 3 bases and the J segment 7 bases; nucleotides outside the gene matches: 8. CDR1 is SSHAT and CDR2 is FNYEAQ in the germline V gene (reference sequence). CDR3 sequence: CASSFRRGSGTQYF. CDR3 DNA sequence: TGTGCCAGCAGCTTCCGCAGGGGGAGCGGGACCCAGTACTTC.

This chain uses TRBV19 with TRBJ2-7; perhaps TRBD2 as D (5 bases). Germline V gene sequence: CDR1 LNHDA, CDR2 SQIVND (reference sequence). Trimming cost V 3 bases and J 2 bases, with 8 bases left between them. The CDR3 totals 13 residues. The CDR3 sequence is CASSIRTAYEQYF. As DNA, the CDR3 is TGTGCCAGTAGTATCAGGACTGCCTACGAGCAGTACTTC.

The sample holds one count of this clone. This CDR3 reads CASSLDRVGTDTQYF. The CDR3 DNA reads TGTGCCAGCAGCTTAGACAGGGTAGGCACAGATACGCAGTATTTT. The chain combines TRBV7-3 with TRBJ2-3; 7 bases align to TRBD1. J was trimmed by 1 base and V by 2 bases; bases with no gene match: 3. CDR1 is SGHTA, CDR2 FQGTGA, per germline. The length of the CDR3 is 15 residues.

This clone has just a few counts. The gene calls are TRBV6-5 and TRBJ1-6, with a tentative D call TRBD1 (5 bases). CDR1 and CDR2 from the germline V gene are MNHEY and SVGAGI. CDR3 length: 13 amino acids. V dropped 0 bases and J dropped 9 bases, with 6 bases sitting between them. The CDR3 coding sequence is TGTGCCAGCAGTTACTCCAGGGTTTCACCCCTCCACTTT. Protein product: CASSYSRVSPLHF.

The chain couples TRBV29-1 to TRBJ1-3; D unresolved. Trimming pared 1 base from V and 0 bases from J, leaving 7 bases between. The CDR3 sequence is 14 residues long. Per germline, CDR1 SQVTM and CDR2 ANQGSEA. CDR3 in DNA: TGCAGCGTTGAAGTAAACAGCTCTGGAAACACCATATATTTT. Amino acid sequence: CSVEVNSSGNTIYF.

V gene TRBV4-2 combines with J gene TRBJ1-2, with D uncertain. CDR1 is LGHNA and CDR2 is YNFKEQ in the germline V gene. This CDR3 is 13 amino acids long. Trimming pared 0 bases from V and 5 bases from J, leaving 7 bases between. The CDR3 DNA follows: TGTGCCAGCAGCCAAGATCTGGGGTATGGCTACACCTTC. This encodes CASSQDLGYGYTF.

This chain joins TRBV19 and TRBJ1-1; 9 bases map to TRBD1. The germline V gene has CDR1 LNHDA and CDR2 SQIVND (reference sequence). After removal of 5 bases from V and 3 bases from J, the junction contained 7 bases not matched to a gene. CDR3 length equals 15 residues. DNA of the CDR3: TGTGCCAGTAGTGACACAGGGGGCGAGGACACTGAAGCTTTCTTT. Its translation: CASSDTGGEDTEAFF.

In this sample, this clone turned up a few times. The genes are TRBV30 and TRBJ2-2; D is uncertain. The ends were cut back, 3 bases at V and 2 bases at J, with 7 bases in the middle. Germline V gene lookup returns CDR1 GTSNPN and CDR2 SVGIG (reference sequence). There are 13 residues in the CDR3. The CDR3 protein is CAWRPANTGELFF. As DNA, the CDR3 is TGTGCCTGGAGGCCAGCTAACACCGGGGAGCTGTTTTTT.

The CDR3 here is CASLTGGFLDTQYF. The CDR3 bases are TGTGCCAGCCTGACAGGGGGCTTTTTGGATACGCAGTATTTT. The chain combines TRBV28 with TRBJ2-3, with 10 bases aligning to TRBD1. Germline trimming cut 8 bases from V and 6 bases from J; bases unmatched to any gene: 8. The V gene's germline CDR1 is MDHEN and CDR2 SYDVKM. The CDR3 length is 14 residues.

CDR3 region: CASSRGQGGTQPQHF. CDR3 nucleotides: TGCGCCAGCAGCCGGGGACAGGGAGGTACTCAGCCCCAGCATTTT. The chain couples TRBV4-1 to TRBJ1-5, with TRBD1 matching 9 bases. CDR1 and CDR2 (germline): MGHRA, YSYEKL. V lost 4 bases, J lost 6 bases, and 7 bases stayed unmatched. The CDR3 spans 15 residues.

This clone was observed once. This chain links TRBV6-1 with TRBJ2-5, with D possibly TRBD1 on 6 matching bases. Per the germline V gene, CDR1 is MNHNS and CDR2 is SASEGT. V was cut by 0 bases and J by 9 bases, with 17 bases left in between. This CDR3 comprises 15 residues. The CDR3 nucleotides are TGTGCCAGCAGTGAAGCCAGGGCCGGGGCAGGGGCCCAGTACTTC. Its translation: CASSEARAGAGAQYF.

This clone was counted once. The V gene is TRBV10-2, the J gene TRBJ2-1, with 8 bases that match TRBD2. The CDR3 runs to 19 residues. The germline CDR1 and CDR2 sequences are WSHSY and SAAADI. The junction had 15 bases not matched to a gene; V was cut back by 5 bases and J by 0 bases. CDR3 in amino acids: CASSFPLNLAGDSYNEQFF. The CDR3 DNA reads TGCGCCAGCAGTTTTCCCCTAAATCTAGCGGGTGACTCCTACAATGAGCAGTTCTTC.

The chain carries TRBV3-1 (or the pseudogene TRBV3-2) and TRBJ2-2; TRBD2 agrees at 8 bases. With V trimmed by 5 bases and J by 3 bases, 8 bases remained unmatched. This CDR3 has 16 residues. Germline-derived CDR1 and CDR2 are LGHDT and YNNKEL (reference sequence). The CDR3 DNA sequence: TGTGCCAGCAGCTATTCTAGCGGGTTTTACACCGGGGAGCTGTTTTTT. Its translation: CASSYSSGFYTGELFF.

This clone appeared once. This sequence joins TRBV7-2 and TRBJ2-2, with D unclear. Germline values: CDR1 SGHTA, CDR2 FQGNSA. CDR3 length: 14 residues. The V end lost 1 base, the J end lost 1 base, and 4 bases lay between the germline ends. The CDR3 sequence: CASSLDQNTGELFF. DNA of the CDR3: TGTGCCAGCAGCTTAGATCAGAACACCGGGGAGCTGTTTTTT.

This chain joins TRBV29-1 and TRBJ2-5; the D gene is possibly TRBD1 (6 bases). Germline loops: CDR1 SQVTM, CDR2 ANQGSEA. V was trimmed by 1 base and J by 4 bases, leaving 13 bases between them. The CDR3 covers 14 residues. The CDR3 DNA sequence: TGCAGCGTTGAAGCCAGGCAGGGGCGAGAGACCCAGTACTTC. It specifies CSVEARQGRETQYF.